This T cell receptor (beta chain) originates from a study of T cell responses to AZD1222 COVID-19 vaccine. This clone was detected once. Germline assignment: CDR1 SGHNT and CDR2 YYREEE (reference sequence). Trimming shortened V by 5 bases and J by 1 base, and 9 bases separated the two germline ends. The CDR3 sequence is 13 residues long. Sequencing used immunoSEQ multiplex PCR; TCRdb keeps in-frame clones, though not all of them. The sample includes 95,000 to 150,000 clones, about 87% of them seen just once. The V gene is TRBV5-4, the J gene TRBJ1-2; D not certain. The sample consisted of peripheral blood, taken on day 0 of AZD1222 vaccination. The receptor comes from an adult in good health. The CDR3 DNA follows: TGTGCCAGCAGTCAGCCTCATAACTATGGCTACACCTTC. It translates to CASSQPHNYGYTF. Full variable domain (outside the CDR3, taken from reference TRBV5-4 and TRBJ1-2): ETGVTQSPTHLIKTRGQQVTLRCSSQSGHNTVSWYQQALGQGPQFIFQYYREEENGRGNFPPRFSGLQFPNYSSELNVNALELDDSALYLCASSQPHNYGYTFGSGTRLTVV.